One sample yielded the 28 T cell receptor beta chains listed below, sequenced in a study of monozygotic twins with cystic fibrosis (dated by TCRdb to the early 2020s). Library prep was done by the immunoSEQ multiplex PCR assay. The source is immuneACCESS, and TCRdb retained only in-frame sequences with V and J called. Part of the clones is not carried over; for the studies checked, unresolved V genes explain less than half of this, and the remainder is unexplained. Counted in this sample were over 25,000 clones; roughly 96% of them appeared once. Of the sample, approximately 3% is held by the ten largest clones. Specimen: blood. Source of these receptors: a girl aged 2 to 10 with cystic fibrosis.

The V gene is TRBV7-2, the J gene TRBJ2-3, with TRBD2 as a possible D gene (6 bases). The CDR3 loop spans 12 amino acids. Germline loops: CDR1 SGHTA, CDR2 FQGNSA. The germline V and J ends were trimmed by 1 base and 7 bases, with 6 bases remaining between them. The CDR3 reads CASSLGGNTQYF. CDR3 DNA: TGTGCCAGCAGCTTAGGCGGGAATACGCAGTATTTT.

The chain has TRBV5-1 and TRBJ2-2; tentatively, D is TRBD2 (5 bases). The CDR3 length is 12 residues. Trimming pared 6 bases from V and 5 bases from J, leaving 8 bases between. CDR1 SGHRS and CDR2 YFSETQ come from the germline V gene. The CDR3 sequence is CASTGGTGELFF. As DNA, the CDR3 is TGCGCCAGCACGGGCGGGACCGGGGAGCTGTTTTTT.

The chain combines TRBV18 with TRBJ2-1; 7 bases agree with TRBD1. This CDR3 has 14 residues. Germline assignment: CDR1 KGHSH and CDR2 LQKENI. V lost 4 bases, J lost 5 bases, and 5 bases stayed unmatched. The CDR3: CASSRDRSDNEQFF. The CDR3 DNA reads TGTGCCAGCTCACGGGACAGATCAGACAATGAGCAGTTCTTC.

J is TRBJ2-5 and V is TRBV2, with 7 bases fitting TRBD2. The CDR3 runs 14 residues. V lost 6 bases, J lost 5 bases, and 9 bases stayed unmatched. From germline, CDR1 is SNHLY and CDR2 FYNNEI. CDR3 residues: CASSSGRLRETQYF. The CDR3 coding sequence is TGTGCCAGCAGCTCCGGGAGGCTCCGGGAGACCCAGTACTTC.

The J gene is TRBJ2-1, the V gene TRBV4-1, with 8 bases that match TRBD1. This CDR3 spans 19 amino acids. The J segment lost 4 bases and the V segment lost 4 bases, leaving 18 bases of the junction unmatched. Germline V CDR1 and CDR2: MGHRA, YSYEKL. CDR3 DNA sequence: TGCGCCAGCAGCCTCCCGGCCAGGGGGCTGGCTAGGGAGTACAATGAGCAGTTCTTC. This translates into CASSLPARGLAREYNEQFF.

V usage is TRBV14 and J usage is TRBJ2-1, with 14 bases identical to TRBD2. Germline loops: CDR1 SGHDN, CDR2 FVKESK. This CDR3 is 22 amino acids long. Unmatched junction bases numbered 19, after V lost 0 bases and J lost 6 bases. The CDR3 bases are TGTGCCAGCAGCCAAGACCGCCGGGGTGTAGGGACTAGCGGGAGATTGGTCAATGAGCAGTTCTTC. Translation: CASSQDRRGVGTSGRLVNEQFF.

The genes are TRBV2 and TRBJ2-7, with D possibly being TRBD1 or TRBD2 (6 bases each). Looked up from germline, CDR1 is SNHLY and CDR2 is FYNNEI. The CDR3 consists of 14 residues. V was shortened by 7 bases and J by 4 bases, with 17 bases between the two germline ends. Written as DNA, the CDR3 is TGTGCCAGCAAAGTGGGGGGAAGGGGGTACGAGCAGTACTTC. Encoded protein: CASKVGGRGYEQYF.

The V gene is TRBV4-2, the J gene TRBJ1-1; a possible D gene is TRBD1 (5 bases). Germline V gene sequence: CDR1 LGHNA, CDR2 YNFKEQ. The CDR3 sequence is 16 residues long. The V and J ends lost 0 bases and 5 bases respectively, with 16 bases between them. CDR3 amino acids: CASSQDRERDRTEAFF. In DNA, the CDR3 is TGTGCCAGCAGCCAAGACAGGGAGCGGGATCGAACTGAAGCTTTCTTT.

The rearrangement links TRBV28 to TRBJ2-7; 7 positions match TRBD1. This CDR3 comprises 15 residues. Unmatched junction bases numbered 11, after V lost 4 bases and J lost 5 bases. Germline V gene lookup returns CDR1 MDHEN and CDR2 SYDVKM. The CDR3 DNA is TGTGCCAGCAGTTCAAACAGGGGTACGATGCACGAGCAGTACTTC. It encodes CASSSNRGTMHEQYF.

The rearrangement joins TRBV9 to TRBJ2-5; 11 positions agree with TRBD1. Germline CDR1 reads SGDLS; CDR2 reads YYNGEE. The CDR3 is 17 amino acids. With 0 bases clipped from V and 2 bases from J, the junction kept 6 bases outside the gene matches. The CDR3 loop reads CASSVAGTGGFQETQYF. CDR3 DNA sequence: TGTGCCAGCAGCGTAGCTGGGACAGGGGGTTTTCAAGAGACCCAGTACTTC.

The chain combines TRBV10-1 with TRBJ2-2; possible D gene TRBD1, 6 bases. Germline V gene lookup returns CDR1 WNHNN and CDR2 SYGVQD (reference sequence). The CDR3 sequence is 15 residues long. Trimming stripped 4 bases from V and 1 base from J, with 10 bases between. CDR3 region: CASSVGGLNTGELFF. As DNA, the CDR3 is TGCGCCAGCAGTGTTGGGGGCCTGAACACCGGGGAGCTGTTTTTT.

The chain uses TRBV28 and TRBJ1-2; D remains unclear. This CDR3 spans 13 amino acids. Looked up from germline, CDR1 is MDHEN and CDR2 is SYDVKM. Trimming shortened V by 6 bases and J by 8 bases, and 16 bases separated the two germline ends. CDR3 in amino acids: CASSLLNPAGYTF. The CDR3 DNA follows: TGTGCCAGCAGCCTCCTAAACCCCGCAGGCTACACCTTC.

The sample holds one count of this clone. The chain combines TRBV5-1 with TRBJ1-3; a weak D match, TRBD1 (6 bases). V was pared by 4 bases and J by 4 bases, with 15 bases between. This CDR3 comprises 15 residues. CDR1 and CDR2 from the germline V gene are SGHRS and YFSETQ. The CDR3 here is CASSIAGTRGNTIYF. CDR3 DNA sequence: TGCGCCAGCAGCATAGCCGGGACACGGGGAAACACCATATATTTT. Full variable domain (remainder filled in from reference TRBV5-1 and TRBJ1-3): KAGVTQTPRYLIKTRGQQVTLSCSPISGHRSVSWYQQTPGQGLQFLFEYFSETQRNKGNFPGRFSGRQFSNSRSEMNVSTLELGDSALYLCASSIAGTRGNTIYFGEGSWLTVV.

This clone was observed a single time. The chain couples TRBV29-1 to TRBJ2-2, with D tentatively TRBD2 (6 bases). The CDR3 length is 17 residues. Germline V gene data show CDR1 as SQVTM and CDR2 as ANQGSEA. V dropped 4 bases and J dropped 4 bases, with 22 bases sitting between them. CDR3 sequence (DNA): TGCAGCGTTGGGGACCTTGGGCGGGACGGGGGCACCGGGGAGCTGTTTTTT. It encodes CSVGDLGRDGGTGELFF.

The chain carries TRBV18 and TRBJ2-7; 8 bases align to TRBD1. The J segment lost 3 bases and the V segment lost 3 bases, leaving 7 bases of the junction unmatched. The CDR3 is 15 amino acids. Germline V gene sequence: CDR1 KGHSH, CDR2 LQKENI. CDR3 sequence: CASSPLTGGLYEQYF. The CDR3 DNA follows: TGTGCCAGCTCACCCCTTACAGGGGGTCTCTACGAGCAGTACTTC.

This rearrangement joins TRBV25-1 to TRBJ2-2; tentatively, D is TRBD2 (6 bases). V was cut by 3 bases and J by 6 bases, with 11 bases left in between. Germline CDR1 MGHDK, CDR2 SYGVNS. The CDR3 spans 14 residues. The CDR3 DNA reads TGTGCCAGCAGTGACACTAGCTCTGCCGGGGAGCTGTTTTTT. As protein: CASSDTSSAGELFF. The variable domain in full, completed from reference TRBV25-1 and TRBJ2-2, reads EADIYQTPRYLVIGTGKKITLECSQTMGHDKMYWYQQDPGMELHLIHYSYGVNSTEKGDLSSESTVSRIRTEHFPLTLESARPSHTSQYLCASSDTSSAGELFFGEGSRLTVL.

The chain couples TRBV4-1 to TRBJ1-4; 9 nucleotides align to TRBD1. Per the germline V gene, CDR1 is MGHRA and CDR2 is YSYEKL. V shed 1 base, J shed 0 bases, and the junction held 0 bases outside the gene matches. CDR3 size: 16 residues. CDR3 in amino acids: CASSQGDRATNEKLFF. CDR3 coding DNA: TGCGCCAGCAGCCAAGGGGACAGGGCAACTAATGAAAAACTGTTTTTT.

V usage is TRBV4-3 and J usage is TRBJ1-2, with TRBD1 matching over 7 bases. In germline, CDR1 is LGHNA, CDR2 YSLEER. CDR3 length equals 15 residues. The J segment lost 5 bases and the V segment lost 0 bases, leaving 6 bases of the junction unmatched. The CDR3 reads CASSQEARGAYGYTF. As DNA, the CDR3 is TGCGCCAGCAGCCAAGAAGCCAGGGGGGCATATGGCTACACCTTC.

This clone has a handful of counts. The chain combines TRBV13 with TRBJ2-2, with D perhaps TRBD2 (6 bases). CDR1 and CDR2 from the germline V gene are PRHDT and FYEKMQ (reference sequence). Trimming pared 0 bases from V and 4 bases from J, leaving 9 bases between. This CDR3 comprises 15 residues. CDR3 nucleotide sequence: TGTGCCAGCAGCTTAGGTGAGGGAGGCACCGGGGAGCTGTTTTTT. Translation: CASSLGEGGTGELFF.

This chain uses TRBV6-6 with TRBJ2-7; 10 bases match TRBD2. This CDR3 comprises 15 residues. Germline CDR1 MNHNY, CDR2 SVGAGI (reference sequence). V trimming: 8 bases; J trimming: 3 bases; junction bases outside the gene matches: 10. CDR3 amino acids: CASLLLAGDNYEQYF. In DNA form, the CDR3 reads TGTGCCAGCCTTCTTCTAGCGGGAGACAACTACGAGCAGTACTTC.

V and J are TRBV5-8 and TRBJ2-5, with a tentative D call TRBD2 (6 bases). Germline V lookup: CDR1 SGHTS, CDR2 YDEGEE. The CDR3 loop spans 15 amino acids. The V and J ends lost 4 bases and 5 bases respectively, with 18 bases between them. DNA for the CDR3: TGTGCCAGCAGCCCCGGAGCTAGTGGGGGGGAGACCCAGTACTTC. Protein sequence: CASSPGASGGETQYF.

CDR3 in DNA: TGCGCCAGCAGCCAAGAGAGTCACGCTAATGAAAAACTGTTTTTT. The encoded protein is CASSQESHANEKLFF. The chain recombines TRBV4-3 with TRBJ1-4; D is unresolved. Germline V gene sequence: CDR1 LGHNA, CDR2 YSLEER. This CDR3 comprises 15 residues. The ends were cut back, 0 bases at V and 3 bases at J, with 8 bases in the middle.

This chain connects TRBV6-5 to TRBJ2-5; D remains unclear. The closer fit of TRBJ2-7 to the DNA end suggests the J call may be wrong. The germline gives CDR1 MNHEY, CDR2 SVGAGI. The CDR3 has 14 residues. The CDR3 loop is CASSPVGSSYEQYF. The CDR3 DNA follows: TGTGCCAGCAGTCCTGTGGGCAGCTCCTACGAGCAGTACTTC.

Written as DNA, the CDR3 is TGTGCCAGCAGCTTAGGGACAGCTATGAGCAATCAGCCCCAGCATTTT. Encoded protein: CASSLGTAMSNQPQHF. V is TRBV7-2 and J is TRBJ1-5, with D possibly matching TRBD1 (6 bases). Looked up from germline, CDR1 is SGHTA and CDR2 is FQGNSA. The CDR3 totals 16 residues. V was clipped by 1 base and J by 1 base, with 11 bases between them.

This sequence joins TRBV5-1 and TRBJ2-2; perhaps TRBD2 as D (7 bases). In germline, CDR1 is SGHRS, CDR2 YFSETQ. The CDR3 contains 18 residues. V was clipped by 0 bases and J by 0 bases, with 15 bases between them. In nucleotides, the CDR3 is TGCGCCAGCAGCTTGGGGATCTCGGGGGGCGCGAACACCGGGGAGCTGTTTTTT. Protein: CASSLGISGGANTGELFF.

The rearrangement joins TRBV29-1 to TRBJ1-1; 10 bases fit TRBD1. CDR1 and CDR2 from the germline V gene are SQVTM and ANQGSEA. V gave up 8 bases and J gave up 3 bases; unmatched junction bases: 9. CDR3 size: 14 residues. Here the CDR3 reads CSTRDRGRDTEAFF. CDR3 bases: TGCAGCACCCGGGACAGGGGACGGGACACTGAAGCTTTCTTT.

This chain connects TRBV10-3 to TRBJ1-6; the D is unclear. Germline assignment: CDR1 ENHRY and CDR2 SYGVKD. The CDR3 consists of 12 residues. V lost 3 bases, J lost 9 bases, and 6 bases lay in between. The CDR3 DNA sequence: TGTGCCATCAGTGAAGGGAGTTCACCCCTCCACTTT. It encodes CAISEGSSPLHF.

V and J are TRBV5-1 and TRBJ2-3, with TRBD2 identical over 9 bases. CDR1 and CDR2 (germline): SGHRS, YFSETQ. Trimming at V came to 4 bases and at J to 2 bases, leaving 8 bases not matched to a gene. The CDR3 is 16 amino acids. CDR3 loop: CASSGGLASSTDTQYF. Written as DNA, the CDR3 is TGCGCCAGCAGCGGAGGACTAGCGTCGTCCACAGATACGCAGTATTTT.